The 8 T cell receptor beta chains presented below share a single source sample, sequenced in a study of blood T cell repertoires in COVID-19. Sequencing used immunoSEQ multiplex PCR; TCRdb keeps in-frame clones, though not all of them. Among tens of thousands of clones listed, roughly 80% were seen once. Sequenced material: peripheral blood. Source of these receptors: a man between 25 and 39 years old with COVID-19, enrolled during active disease.

Only a few counts were recorded for this clone. The rearrangement joins TRBV27 to TRBJ2-7, with D perhaps TRBD1 (6 bases). The CDR3 sequence is 14 residues long. Deletions cut 4 bases from V and 3 bases from J, with 13 bases between. Germline V gives CDR1 MNHEY, CDR2 SMNVEV (reference sequence). CDR3 sequence reads: CASSSTGSYYEQYF. The CDR3, as DNA: TGTGCCAGCAGTTCCACAGGGTCCTACTACGAGCAGTACTTC.

The gene calls are TRBV3-1 (or the pseudogene TRBV3-2) and TRBJ2-1, with TRBD1 matching over 8 bases. The V and J ends lost 4 bases and 3 bases, in that order; junction bases with no gene match: 2. CDR1 LGHDT and CDR2 YNNKEL come from the germline V gene (reference sequence). This CDR3 has 14 amino acids. CDR3 protein: CASSRTGIYNEQFF. CDR3 coding DNA: TGTGCCAGCAGCCGGACAGGGATCTACAATGAGCAGTTCTTC.

This clone has only a few counts. The chain recombines TRBV27 with TRBJ2-1, with TRBD1 matching over 9 bases. The V segment lost 5 bases and the J segment 9 bases; nucleotides outside the gene matches: 5. CDR3 length: 13 amino acids. Germline CDR1 reads MNHEY; CDR2 reads SMNVEV (reference sequence). The CDR3 sequence: CASSTQGAGEQFF. CDR3 bases: TGTGCCAGCAGTACACAGGGGGCTGGTGAGCAGTTCTTC.

The chain recombines TRBV18 with TRBJ1-1; perhaps TRBD1 as D (6 bases). Germline CDR1 and CDR2: KGHSH and LQKENI. This CDR3 is 14 amino acids long. Between the trimmed V and J ends, which lost 3 bases and 7 bases, there was a span of 15 bases. CDR3 protein: CASSPRGTKVEAFF. DNA for the CDR3: TGTGCCAGCTCACCTAGGGGGACGAAGGTTGAAGCTTTCTTT.

This sequence joins TRBV11-1 and TRBJ2-5; 7 nucleotides align to TRBD2. Germline-derived CDR1 and CDR2 are SGHAT and FQDESV (reference sequence). The V segment lost 0 bases and the J segment 5 bases; nucleotides outside the gene matches: 9. CDR3 length: 16 amino acids. DNA for the CDR3: TGTGCCAGCAGCTTAGCGCGAGGCGGGAGAAGCGAGACCCAGTACTTC. Translation gives CASSLARGGRSETQYF. Filled out from reference TRBV11-1 and TRBJ2-5, the complete variable domain reads EAEVAQSPRYKITEKSQAVAFWCDPISGHATLYWYRQILGQGPELLVQFQDESVVDDSQLPKDRFSAERLKGVDSTLKIQPAELGDSAMYLCASSLARGGRSETQYFGPGTRLLVL.

V is TRBV7-3 and J is TRBJ2-7; 13 nucleotides agree with TRBD2. CDR1 and CDR2 (germline): SGHTA, FQGTGA. The CDR3 consists of 14 residues. V lost 3 bases to trimming and J lost 5 bases; unmatched junction nucleotides: 1. CDR3 amino acids: CASSFGTSGDEQYF. The CDR3 DNA reads TGTGCCAGCAGCTTCGGGACTAGCGGGGACGAGCAGTACTTC.

The chain employs TRBV6-6 and TRBJ1-3, with D possibly matching TRBD1 (5 bases). The CDR3 extends over 15 amino acids. V shed 8 bases and J shed 0 bases, with 14 bases lying between them. Germline V CDR1 and CDR2: MNHNY, SVGAGI (reference sequence). The CDR3 region has the DNA TGTGCCAGCGGGCTAGGGGATAGCTCTGGAAACACCATATATTTT. This gives the protein CASGLGDSSGNTIYF.

The rearrangement joins TRBV7-6 to TRBJ1-1; the match to TRBD1 covers 7 bases. Germline values: CDR1 SGHVS, CDR2 FNYEAQ. Trimming at V came to 5 bases and at J to 5 bases, leaving 2 bases not matched to a gene. CDR3 size: 12 residues. Here the CDR3 reads CASSATGTEAFF. CDR3 sequence (DNA): TGTGCCAGCAGCGCGACAGGGACTGAAGCTTTCTTT.